The rows below give T cell receptor beta chains drawn from one sample of a study of CD8+ T cells in alopecia areata. The data were produced by immunoSEQ multiplex PCR, yet TCRdb's version contains in-frame clones alone and is incomplete. Of 170,000 or so clones in the sample, under 60% were seen once. The starting material was CD8+ T cells sorted from blood, obtained at week 24, from a patient treated with tofacitinib. The receptors were gathered from a human donor with alopecia areata. Both conserved end residues are part of each CDR3. D genes are given only for firm matches. Size tells how often a clone was seen (once, few, many) or the class of an expanded clone, and some rows leave it out.

CDR3 length: 14; D gene: .; J gene: TRBJ2-2; clone size: once; V gene: TRBV7-9; CDR3 DNA: TGTGCCAGACCCCGGGACCAGAACACCGGGGAGCTGTTTTTT; CDR3 protein: CARPRDQNTGELFF
CDR3 length: 13; D gene: .; J gene: TRBJ2-4; clone size: once; V gene: TRBV27; CDR3 DNA: TGTGCCAGCAGTCTGGGGGGTGACAACATTCAGTACTTC; CDR3 protein: CASSLGGDNIQYF
CDR3 length: 13; D gene: .; J gene: TRBJ1-1; clone size: few; V gene: TRBV30; CDR3 DNA: TGTGCCTGGAGGGGGCGGGGGACTCGGGAAGCTTTCTTT; CDR3 protein: CAWRGRGTREAFF
CDR3 length: 16; D gene: TRBD1; J gene: TRBJ2-3; clone size: .; V gene: TRBV5-1; CDR3 DNA: TGCGCCAGCAGCTCCGCAGGGGGCGGTGTTGCAGATACGCAGTATTTT; CDR3 protein: CASSSAGGGVADTQYF
CDR3 length: 14; D gene: TRBD1; J gene: TRBJ2-3; clone size: .; V gene: TRBV19; CDR3 DNA: TGTGCCAGTAACAACAGGGGTTATGGAGATACGCAGTATTTT; CDR3 protein: CASNNRGYGDTQYF
CDR3 length: 13; D gene: TRBD1; J gene: TRBJ1-2; clone size: .; V gene: TRBV29-1; CDR3 DNA: TGCAGCGTCAGAAAACTACAGGGGAATGGCTACACCTTC; CDR3 protein: CSVRKLQGNGYTF
CDR3 length: 15; D gene: .; J gene: TRBJ2-5; clone size: .; V gene: TRBV25-1; CDR3 DNA: TGTGCCAGCAGTCCTGCGGAGGGTCCGGGGGAGACCCAGTACTTC; CDR3 protein: CASSPAEGPGETQYF
CDR3 length: 11; D gene: .; J gene: TRBJ2-1; clone size: .; V gene: TRBV20-1; CDR3 DNA: TGCAGTGCTAGGGCATACAATGAGCAGTTCTTC; CDR3 protein: CSARAYNEQFF
CDR3 length: 11; D gene: .; J gene: TRBJ1-2; clone size: .; V gene: TRBV7-9; CDR3 DNA: TGTGCCAGCAGCCCTAGTGGTGGCTACACCTTC; CDR3 protein: CASSPSGGYTF
CDR3 length: 14; D gene: TRBD2; J gene: TRBJ2-5; clone size: .; V gene: TRBV30; CDR3 DNA: TGTGCCTGGGGACTAGCGGGGGGCCAAGAGACCCAGTACTTC; CDR3 protein: CAWGLAGGQETQYF
CDR3 length: 14; D gene: .; J gene: TRBJ1-1; clone size: .; V gene: TRBV13; CDR3 DNA: TGTGCCAGCAGCTCACGGTCCCTGGGGACTGAAGCTTTCTTT; CDR3 protein: CASSSRSLGTEAFF
CDR3 length: 15; D gene: .; J gene: TRBJ2-2; clone size: .; V gene: TRBV7-9; CDR3 DNA: TGTGCCAGCAGCCCTATAGAGAAGAACACCGGGGAGCTGTTTTTT; CDR3 protein: CASSPIEKNTGELFF
CDR3 length: 14; D gene: .; J gene: TRBJ2-7; clone size: .; V gene: TRBV5-1; CDR3 DNA: TGCGCCAGCAGCTTGGAGGCCGGGTCCTACGAGCAGTACTTC; CDR3 protein: CASSLEAGSYEQYF
CDR3 length: 12; D gene: TRBD2; J gene: TRBJ2-5; clone size: .; V gene: TRBV25-1; CDR3 DNA: TGTGCCAGCAGGGGACTAGCGGCCTATCAGTACTTC; CDR3 protein: CASRGLAAYQYF
CDR3 length: 14; D gene: TRBD1; J gene: TRBJ2-7; clone size: .; V gene: TRBV6-5; CDR3 DNA: TGTGCCAGCAGCCTCAGACAGGGCTCCTACGAGCAGTACTTC; CDR3 protein: CASSLRQGSYEQYF